These 18 T cell receptor beta chains were all obtained from the same sample, sequenced in a study of early T cells in non-severe SARS-CoV-2 infection. TCRdb analysed the 5' RACE reads with MiXCR anew, one entry per CDR3 protein. The profile shows 35,000 to 45,000 distinct CDR3 sequences, around 6.5% of them singletons. The sample in question was whole blood, obtained at baseline. All receptors come from an adult who was a healthcare worker with PCR-confirmed SARS-CoV-2 infection or an uninfected control (not recorded which).

This clonotype was found a few times. The V and J genes are TRBV4-1 and TRBJ2-1; TRBD2 aligns across 12 bases. V gave up 2 bases and J gave up 5 bases; unmatched junction bases: 13. CDR3 length: 19 residues. CDR1 and CDR2 (germline): MGHRA, YSYEKL. The CDR3 reads CASSQIGLAGGPIHNEQFF. DNA for the CDR3: TGCGCCAGCAGCCAAATTGGGCTAGCGGGAGGGCCGATCCACAATGAGCAGTTCTTC.

At least ten counts were recorded for this clonotype. The chain is built from TRBV30 and TRBJ2-5; D ambiguous. Trimming left V 4 bases short and J 5 bases short, with 11 bases between. CDR1 is GTSNPN, CDR2 SVGIG, per germline (reference sequence). The CDR3 spans 12 residues. As DNA, the CDR3 is TGTGCCTGGATAAAGGTTGAGGAGACCCAGTACTTC. Its protein is CAWIKVEETQYF.

This clonotype has just a few counts. The chain recombines TRBV27 with TRBJ1-1; tentatively, D is TRBD1 (6 bases). Deletions cut 2 bases from V and 5 bases from J, with 15 bases between. CDR1 is MNHEY, CDR2 SMNVEV, per germline (reference sequence). The CDR3 totals 15 residues. As DNA, the CDR3 is TGTGCCAGCAGTTTACGGCAGGGGTCTAGGACTGAAGCTTTCTTT. It encodes CASSLRQGSRTEAFF.

At least ten counts were recorded for this clonotype. The V gene is TRBV29-1, the J gene TRBJ2-7; unclear D gene. The CDR3 consists of 11 residues. Between the trimmed V and J ends, which lost 4 bases and 5 bases, there was a span of 9 bases. In germline, CDR1 is SQVTM, CDR2 ANQGSEA. The CDR3 protein is CSVVLAHEQYF. The CDR3 DNA follows: TGCAGCGTTGTTCTCGCCCACGAGCAGTACTTC.

The chain combines TRBV7-3 with TRBJ2-2; D ambiguous. The CDR3 contains 12 residues. Germline V gene data show CDR1 as SGHTA and CDR2 as FQGTGA. Trimming shortened V by 2 bases and J by 6 bases, and 4 bases separated the two germline ends. The CDR3 nucleotides read TGTGCCAGCAGCTTATTCCCCGGGGAGCTGTTTTTT. Its translation: CASSLFPGELFF.

This clonotype was detected ten times or more. This sequence joins TRBV19 and TRBJ2-3; 10 nucleotides align to TRBD2. The CDR3 runs 14 residues. CDR1 LNHDA and CDR2 SQIVND come from the germline V gene (reference sequence). Trimming cost V 4 bases and J 3 bases; bases outside gene matches: 1. The CDR3: CASSTSGSTDTQYF. Here the CDR3 DNA reads TGTGCCAGTAGTACTAGCGGGAGTACAGATACGCAGTATTTT.

CDR3 nucleotide sequence: TGTGCCAGCACGGACAGCCTAGGCTATGGCTACACCTTC. This gives the protein CASTDSLGYGYTF. The chain links TRBV6-2 or TRBV6-3 to TRBJ1-2, with D tentatively TRBD1 (6 bases). V was clipped by 7 bases and J by 4 bases, with 13 bases between them. This CDR3 is built from 13 residues. Germline CDR1 MNHEY, CDR2 SVGEGT.

The chain links TRBV4-3 to TRBJ2-1, with 9 bases that match TRBD1. This CDR3 has 14 residues. The ends lost 3 bases at V and 9 bases at J; junction bases unmatched: 6. Germline CDR1 is LGHNA and CDR2 is YSLEER. In DNA form, the CDR3 reads TGCGCCAGCAGCCACCCGGACAGGGGCGGTGAGCAGTTCTTC. It encodes CASSHPDRGGEQFF.

This clonotype is medium-sized in the sample. The chain is built from TRBV4-2 and TRBJ1-5, with a possible D match to TRBD1 (5 bases). CDR3 length: 15 residues. CDR1 is LGHNA and CDR2 is YNFKEQ in the germline V gene. Trimming stripped 0 bases from V and 7 bases from J, with 13 bases between. The CDR3 coding sequence is TGTGCCAGCAGCCAAGATCCCGGGACGGGGCAGCCCCAGCATTTT. Its protein is CASSQDPGTGQPQHF.

The chain employs TRBV25-1 and TRBJ2-6; 11 positions match TRBD1. This CDR3 is 18 amino acids long. V gave up 4 bases and J gave up 4 bases; unmatched junction bases: 9. The germline CDR1 and CDR2 sequences are MGHDK and SYGVNS. CDR3 nucleotide sequence: TGTGCCAGCAGTGGCCGGACAGGGGGCAGATACGGGGCCAACGTCCTGACTTTC. Translating it yields CASSGRTGGRYGANVLTF.

The CDR3 loop reads CASTTPGGARGTGELFF. The CDR3 nucleotides are TGTGCCAGCACCACCCCCGGGGGGGCCCGAGGCACCGGGGAGCTGTTTTTT. The chain joins TRBV28 to TRBJ2-2, with 8 bases aligning to TRBD2. Germline loops: CDR1 MDHEN, CDR2 SYDVKM. V gave up 7 bases and J gave up 4 bases; unmatched junction bases: 14. The CDR3 has 17 residues.

This rearrangement joins TRBV7-8 to TRBJ1-1, with D possibly matching TRBD1 (6 bases). Looked up from germline, CDR1 is SGHVS and CDR2 is FQNEAQ. The CDR3 has 17 residues. The V end lost 2 bases, the J end lost 4 bases, and 20 bases lay between the germline ends. The CDR3 sequence: CASSLNLYRDMSTEAFF. In DNA form, the CDR3 reads TGTGCCAGCAGCTTAAACCTTTACAGGGATATGAGCACTGAAGCTTTCTTT.

This clonotype is medium-sized by share. The V and J genes are TRBV6-5 and TRBJ1-3; tentatively, D is TRBD1 (5 bases). Trimming shortened V by 4 bases and J by 2 bases, and 15 bases separated the two germline ends. Germline lookup yields CDR1 MNHEY and CDR2 SVGAGI. The length of the CDR3 is 16 residues. DNA of the CDR3: TGTGCCAGCAGTTCGGGACCGCTTGCCCCTGGAAACACCATATATTTT. It codes for CASSSGPLAPGNTIYF.

This clonotype was counted only a few times. J is TRBJ1-4 and V is TRBV18, with D unclear. V lost 0 bases and J lost 9, with 11 bases in between. This CDR3 spans 14 amino acids. CDR1 is KGHSH and CDR2 is LQKENI in the germline V gene. CDR3 sequence: CASSPPSGRKKLFF. The CDR3 DNA follows: TGTGCCAGCTCACCACCATCTGGGAGGAAAAAACTGTTTTTT. The full variable domain, in which reference TRBV18 and TRBJ1-4 provide the parts outside the CDR3, is NAGVMQNPRHLVRRRGQEARLRCSPMKGHSHVYWYRQLPEEGLKFMVYLQKENIIDESGMPKERFSAEFPKEGPSILRIQQVVRGDSAAYFCASSPPSGRKKLFFGSGTQLSVL.

The chain couples TRBV3-1 to TRBJ2-2, with TRBD2 as a possible D gene (6 bases). Trimming cost V 1 base and J 7 bases, with 13 bases left between them. CDR1 is LGHDT and CDR2 is YNNKEL in the germline V gene (reference sequence). The CDR3 consists of 15 residues. The DNA for the CDR3 is TGTGCCAGCAGCCAAGCGGTGGGAGGAAACGGGGAGCTGTTTTTT. Translated, it gives CASSQAVGGNGELFF.

A few counts support this clonotype. The CDR3 spells CSARRSGQNNSPLHF. The CDR3 nucleotides read TGCAGTGCTAGGCGTTCGGGACAGAATAATTCACCCCTCCACTTT. The gene calls are TRBV20-1 and TRBJ1-6; 7 nucleotides agree with TRBD1. Trimming took 3 bases from V and 5 from J; bases not matched to a gene: 7. CDR3 size: 15 residues. The V gene's germline CDR1 is DFQATT and CDR2 SNEGSKA (reference sequence).

This clonotype occurred a few times. The chain has TRBV19 and TRBJ2-2; TRBD2 matches at 9 bases. The CDR3 loop spans 15 amino acids. Looked up from germline, CDR1 is LNHDA and CDR2 is SQIVND (reference sequence). V was clipped by 10 bases and J by 1 base; unmatched bases: 7. DNA of the CDR3: TGTGCCAACAGAGCGGGAGGAGTGAACACCGGGGAGCTGTTTTTT. Protein: CANRAGGVNTGELFF.

A remark on this clonotype: This may be a read error: a much more frequent sequence differs by one nucleotide. The CDR3 nucleotides are TGTACCAGCAGCTTAGCTTGGACAGTCTATGGCTACACCTTC. Translation: CTSSLAWTVYGYTF. The chain is built from TRBV7-2 and TRBJ1-2; D possibly corresponds to TRBD1 (6 bases). The CDR3 spans 14 residues. Deletions cut 0 bases from V and 4 bases from J, with 9 bases between. The germline V gene encodes CDR1 SGHTA and CDR2 FQGNSA.